Listed below are T cell receptor beta chains from one sample, sequenced in a study of long-term antiretroviral therapy in people with HIV. Here immunoSEQ multiplex PCR was the method, and the copy in TCRdb shows in-frame clones only, minus some. The top ten clones hold approximately 9.5% of a sample with roughly 17,000 clones, 80% to 90% of them seen once. The sample was unsorted PBMCs, taken 0.3 years after starting antiretroviral therapy. These TCRs come from a man younger than 30 with HIV. Each CDR3 is given with its conserved first and last residue.

>TRBJ2-5|TRBV6-1
CASNLGRVHEETQYF
>TRBJ2-3|TRBV15
CATSRRTSGGTDTQYF
>TRBJ1-3|TRBV19
CASHRLGDSGNTIYF
>TRBJ2-5|TRBV5-1
CASSLGDPREETQYF
>TRBJ2-4|TRBV30
CAWSVGQVYQYF
>TRBJ2-2|TRBV9
CASSSTPTGGTGELFF
>TRBJ1-2|TRBV27
CASSKTETRGYTF
>TRBJ1-2|TRBV4-1
CASSQDPMQLEAYGYTF
>TRBJ1-2|TRBV9
CASSVLETTGNYGYTF
>TRBJ1-1|TRBV27
CASAITVNTEAFF
>TRBJ2-3|TRBV6-5
CASSYSEAADTQYF
>TRBJ2-5|TRBV28
CASSRDPTNQETQYF